Given below is one T cell receptor beta chain in context. Its antigen is currently unknown. The sample comes from a study of beta chain features in type 1 diabetes. General study points: Shortening of TCRB CDR3s, moderate but significant, appeared in all four CD4+ subsets of Type 1 diabetes patients. A PCR bias possibly favoring shorter templates would apply equally to patients and controls.

Germline V CDR1 and CDR2: SGHNT, YENEEA. V lost 0 bases and J lost 5, with 7 bases in between. CDR3 size: 14 residues. The investigators reverse transcribed all of the isolated RNA, so they sequenced expressed TCRB transcripts. Assay: immunoSEQ multiplex PCR; the TCRdb copy retains only in-frame clones and omits some. Among approximately 360,000 clones listed, 10% to 15% were seen once. Sequencing was performed on naive CD4+ T cells from blood. J is TRBJ2-2 and V is TRBV11-3, with D maybe TRBD1 (5 bases). This receptor was identified in a woman aged 18-29 years with type 1 diabetes. CDR3 sequence: CASSLDGATGELFF. The CDR3 DNA sequence: TGTGCCAGCAGCTTAGATGGGGCAACCGGGGAGCTGTTTTTT.